This TCR beta chain was recovered during a study of CXCR3-negative and CXCR3-positive naive CD8 T cells. Overall study findings and caveats: The study found comparably high diversity in both naive subsets and much lower diversity in memory CD8+ cells. Relative to CXCR3-negative naive cells, CXCR3-positive naive cells had more hydrophobic TRB CDR3s.

UMI-tagged TRB cDNA libraries were built via 5' RACE. TCRdb re-analyzed the 5' RACE reads; it lists each CDR3 protein once, without DNA. The sample is made up of some 150,000 distinct CDR3 sequences, and the top ten hold just under 0.5% of it. Each CD8+ T cell subset was sorted in triplicate, 300,000 cells each. Identification of naive CD8+ T cells rested on CD45RO-CCR7+CD27+CD95- status. Notes on this clonotype: Its specificity is not known.

This CDR3 has 16 amino acids. CDR1 and CDR2 from the germline V gene are LGHNA and YSLEER. The TCR was taken from a human donor in good health. Some clones in this sample may be carry-over from other donors' samples. Specimen: naive CXCR3+ CD8+ T cells from blood. Subset indicated: CD45RO-CCR7+CD27+CD95- naive CD8+ T cells expressing CXCR3 (TNR3+). This rearrangement joins TRBV4-3 to TRBJ1-1. This CDR3 reads CASSQTPGSMNAEAFF.